This T cell receptor beta chain was identified in a study of regulatory T cells in long-lasting Graves disease. Regarding the study as a whole: The TCR repertoire of persistent Graves' patients was less diverse than that of newly diagnosed ones. Persistent cases favored TRBV28, TRBJ1-2 and TRBJ2-5. Comparison showed that persistent patients shared more public clonotypes (2,741) than new patients (966).

TCR beta libraries were built with iRepertoire HTBI primers and Arm-PCR of CDR3 regions. Each CDR3 protein gets one entry after TCRdb re-called the multiplex PCR reads with MiXCR. Among some 500,000 distinct CDR3 sequences listed, about 15% were seen once. Stated time point: newly diagnosed GD, antithyroid drugs for less than 3 months. Preparation of the TCR library used RNA extracted from PBMCs. Concerning this clonotype itself: Its antigen is as yet unknown.

The germline V gene encodes CDR1 MNHEY and CDR2 SMNVEV (reference sequence). V was shortened by 10 bases and J by 4 bases, with 19 bases between the two germline ends. The CDR3 consists of 15 residues. In addition, the sample was reused for a study of T cells in Graves' hyperthyroidism and ophthalmopathy. That study reports: Using the HTBI primer set, a first-round RT-PCR was run on the TCR CDR3.

V gene TRBV27 combines with J gene TRBJ1-4; possibly TRBD1 for D (5 bases). The receptor was isolated from a woman aged 35-65 years with Graves disease. Specimen: peripheral blood mononuclear cells (PBMCs), collected at new diagnosis, from a patient treated with antithyroid drugs. In DNA form, the CDR3 reads TGTGCCAACTGGGACGGCAGGGTGGTTAATGAAAAACTGTTTTTT. Protein product: CANWDGRVVNEKLFF.